This is a list of T cell receptor beta chains from one sample in a study of blood T cell repertoires in COVID-19. Method: immunoSEQ multiplex PCR; TCRdb's copy keeps in-frame clones and lacks some. The sample shows roughly 300,000 clones, around 84% of them seen only once. Sequenced material: PBMCs or T cells enriched from blood (not recorded which). The receptors come from a woman in her forties or fifties who had recovered from COVID-19. Each CDR3 is given with its conserved first and last residue. D genes are given only for firm matches. Where a row states a size, it is once, few, many or the class of an expanded clone; other rows omit it.

clone_size: NA; v_call: TRBV13; d_call: TRBD2; j_call: TRBJ2-1; cdr3_aa: CASSSISAGGYNEQFF; cdr3_nt: TGTGCCAGCAGCTCCATTTCAGCGGGGGGGTACAATGAGCAGTTCTTC
clone_size: NA; v_call: TRBV18; d_call: NA; j_call: TRBJ2-7; cdr3_aa: CASSPQYSSYEQYF; cdr3_nt: TGTGCCAGCTCACCACAATACAGTTCCTACGAGCAGTACTTC
clone_size: NA; v_call: TRBV29-1; d_call: NA; j_call: TRBJ1-2; cdr3_aa: CSVEGDGTYGYTF; cdr3_nt: TGCAGCGTTGAAGGCGATGGTACCTATGGCTACACCTTC
clone_size: NA; v_call: TRBV5-4; d_call: NA; j_call: TRBJ1-2; cdr3_aa: CASSFDRQYGYTF; cdr3_nt: TGTGCCAGCAGCTTTGACAGGCAGTATGGCTACACCTTC
clone_size: NA; v_call: TRBV7-6; d_call: NA; j_call: TRBJ2-7; cdr3_aa: CASSLDYSYEQYF; cdr3_nt: TGTGCCAGCAGCTTAGACTACTCCTACGAGCAGTACTTC
clone_size: NA; v_call: TRBV7-9; d_call: NA; j_call: TRBJ2-3; cdr3_aa: CASSFGGTDTQYF; cdr3_nt: TGTGCCAGCAGCTTTGGAGGGACAGATACGCAGTATTTT
clone_size: once; v_call: TRBV27; d_call: NA; j_call: TRBJ1-2; cdr3_aa: CASSFLGQLTNYGYTF; cdr3_nt: TGTGCCAGCAGTTTCCTGGGACAACTTACTAACTATGGCTACACCTTC
clone_size: once; v_call: TRBV6-2/TRBV6-3; d_call: NA; j_call: TRBJ2-7; cdr3_aa: CASSPIRPGMYEQYF; cdr3_nt: TGTGCCAGCAGCCCTATTCGGCCGGGAATGTACGAGCAGTACTTC
clone_size: NA; v_call: TRBV19; d_call: NA; j_call: TRBJ1-5; cdr3_aa: CASSIGADQPQHF; cdr3_nt: TGTGCCAGTAGTATAGGGGCAGATCAGCCCCAGCATTTT
clone_size: NA; v_call: TRBV9; d_call: NA; j_call: TRBJ1-5; cdr3_aa: CASSASGIDQPQHF; cdr3_nt: TGTGCCAGCAGCGCCTCAGGGATCGATCAGCCCCAGCATTTT
clone_size: NA; v_call: TRBV20-1; d_call: NA; j_call: TRBJ1-1; cdr3_aa: CSVVADTEAFF; cdr3_nt: TGCAGTGTAGTGGCGGACACTGAAGCTTTCTTT
clone_size: NA; v_call: TRBV5-1; d_call: NA; j_call: TRBJ1-1; cdr3_aa: CASSVDRDTEAFF; cdr3_nt: TGCGCCAGCAGCGTAGACAGAGACACTGAAGCTTTCTTT
clone_size: NA; v_call: TRBV5-1; d_call: NA; j_call: TRBJ2-3; cdr3_aa: CASSLADTQYF; cdr3_nt: TGCGCCAGCAGCTTGGCTGATACGCAGTATTTT
clone_size: NA; v_call: TRBV4-1; d_call: NA; j_call: TRBJ2-1; cdr3_aa: CASSLGTGTMIGQFF; cdr3_nt: TGCGCCAGCAGCCTAGGGACCGGGACAATGATTGGGCAGTTCTTC
clone_size: NA; v_call: TRBV3-1/TRBV3-2; d_call: NA; j_call: TRBJ2-1; cdr3_aa: CASSQALGNEQFF; cdr3_nt: TGTGCCAGCAGCCAAGCACTAGGGAATGAGCAGTTCTTC
clone_size: NA; v_call: TRBV28; d_call: TRBD1; j_call: TRBJ1-4; cdr3_aa: CASSFPSGGSRGYNEKLFF; cdr3_nt: TGTGCCAGCAGTTTCCCCTCAGGGGGCTCCAGGGGATATAATGAAAAACTGTTTTTT
clone_size: few; v_call: TRBV6-2/TRBV6-3; d_call: NA; j_call: TRBJ1-1; cdr3_aa: CASSPQGRATEAFF; cdr3_nt: TGTGCCAGCAGTCCCCAGGGGAGGGCCACTGAAGCTTTCTTT
clone_size: NA; v_call: TRBV7-8; d_call: NA; j_call: TRBJ1-5; cdr3_aa: CASSLVAMRANQPQHF; cdr3_nt: TGTGCCAGCAGCTTAGTTGCGATGCGGGCTAATCAGCCCCAGCATTTT
clone_size: NA; v_call: TRBV9; d_call: NA; j_call: TRBJ1-2; cdr3_aa: CASSPRGGMNYGYTF; cdr3_nt: TGTGCCAGCAGCCCACGGGGTGGGATGAACTATGGCTACACCTTC
clone_size: NA; v_call: TRBV7-3; d_call: NA; j_call: TRBJ1-1; cdr3_aa: CASSFNLLAFF; cdr3_nt: TGTGCCAGCAGCTTTAATTTGTTGGCTTTCTTT
clone_size: NA; v_call: TRBV10-2; d_call: TRBD1; j_call: TRBJ1-3; cdr3_aa: CASSEWDSYSGNTIYF; cdr3_nt: TGCGCCAGCAGTGAGTGGGACAGTTACTCTGGAAACACCATATATTTT
clone_size: once; v_call: TRBV11-3; d_call: NA; j_call: TRBJ2-1; cdr3_aa: CASSFGGLTYNEQFF; cdr3_nt: TGTGCCAGCAGCTTCGGGGGGCTCACCTACAATGAGCAGTTCTTC
clone_size: NA; v_call: TRBV12-5; d_call: NA; j_call: TRBJ2-7; cdr3_aa: CASGWEASYEQYF; cdr3_nt: TGTGCTAGTGGGTGGGAGGCGTCCTACGAGCAGTACTTC
clone_size: NA; v_call: TRBV2; d_call: NA; j_call: TRBJ1-1; cdr3_aa: CASSDKGMNTEAFF; cdr3_nt: TGTGCCAGCAGTGATAAGGGGATGAACACTGAAGCTTTCTTT
clone_size: NA; v_call: TRBV3-1/TRBV3-2; d_call: NA; j_call: TRBJ1-1; cdr3_aa: CASSKLLDSASNTEAFF; cdr3_nt: TGTGCCAGCAGCAAGCTTTTGGACAGCGCATCGAACACTGAAGCTTTCTTT
clone_size: NA; v_call: TRBV19; d_call: NA; j_call: TRBJ1-3; cdr3_aa: CASILGNTIYF; cdr3_nt: TGTGCCAGTATTCTTGGAAACACCATATATTTT
clone_size: NA; v_call: TRBV3-1/TRBV3-2; d_call: NA; j_call: TRBJ1-1; cdr3_aa: CASSQHGGFTEAFF; cdr3_nt: TGTGCCAGCAGCCAGCATGGCGGGTTCACTGAAGCTTTCTTT
clone_size: NA; v_call: TRBV4-2; d_call: NA; j_call: TRBJ1-3; cdr3_aa: CASSQTSDSTGNTIYF; cdr3_nt: TGTGCCAGCAGCCAAACTTCAGACAGCACTGGAAACACCATATATTTT
clone_size: NA; v_call: TRBV4-1; d_call: NA; j_call: TRBJ1-4; cdr3_aa: CASSQVGGRGEKLFF; cdr3_nt: TGCGCCAGCAGCCAAGTGGGGGGGCGAGGAGAAAAACTGTTTTTT
clone_size: NA; v_call: TRBV19; d_call: NA; j_call: TRBJ1-5; cdr3_aa: CASSITGYPDQPQHF; cdr3_nt: TGTGCCAGTAGTATCACAGGCTACCCGGATCAGCCCCAGCATTTT
clone_size: few; v_call: TRBV11-3; d_call: TRBD2; j_call: TRBJ2-3; cdr3_aa: CASSPRLAGASEQYF; cdr3_nt: TGTGCCAGCAGCCCAAGACTAGCGGGGGCGAGTGAGCAGTATTTT
clone_size: NA; v_call: TRBV7-6; d_call: NA; j_call: TRBJ2-1; cdr3_aa: CASSLPAGRGYEQFF; cdr3_nt: TGTGCCAGCAGCTTACCGGCGGGAAGGGGCTATGAGCAGTTCTTC
clone_size: NA; v_call: TRBV10-2; d_call: NA; j_call: TRBJ1-5; cdr3_aa: CASSPYYNSNQPQHF; cdr3_nt: TGCGCCAGCAGCCCTTATTATAATAGCAATCAGCCCCAGCATTTT
clone_size: NA; v_call: TRBV12-5; d_call: TRBD1; j_call: TRBJ1-1; cdr3_aa: CASGWMGQGRGSTEAFF; cdr3_nt: TGTGCTAGTGGTTGGATGGGACAGGGAAGAGGTAGCACTGAAGCTTTCTTT
clone_size: NA; v_call: TRBV6-5; d_call: TRBD1; j_call: TRBJ2-3; cdr3_aa: CASSYLGQGAQDTQYF; cdr3_nt: TGTGCCAGCAGTTACTTAGGACAGGGGGCGCAGGATACGCAGTATTTT
clone_size: once; v_call: TRBV14; d_call: NA; j_call: TRBJ2-3; cdr3_aa: CASRQGGAGDTQYF; cdr3_nt: TGTGCCAGCAGACAGGGAGGGGCGGGAGATACGCAGTATTTT
clone_size: NA; v_call: TRBV6-1; d_call: NA; j_call: TRBJ1-5; cdr3_aa: CASSESRRPGNQPQHF; cdr3_nt: TGTGCCAGCAGTGAATCAAGGCGGCCGGGCAATCAGCCCCAGCATTTT
clone_size: NA; v_call: TRBV21-1; d_call: NA; j_call: TRBJ2-7; cdr3_aa: CASSKLKIADSYEQYF; cdr3_nt: TGTGCCAGCAGCAAATTGAAGATAGCAGACTCCTACGAGCAGTACTTC
clone_size: once; v_call: TRBV10-2; d_call: NA; j_call: TRBJ1-2; cdr3_aa: CASNPEGNYWYGYTF; cdr3_nt: TGCGCCAGCAATCCGGAGGGGAATTATTGGTATGGCTACACCTTC
clone_size: NA; v_call: TRBV24-1; d_call: NA; j_call: TRBJ1-2; cdr3_aa: CATSPTGRNYGYTF; cdr3_nt: TGTGCCACCAGTCCAACAGGACGGAACTATGGCTACACCTTC
clone_size: NA; v_call: TRBV7-9; d_call: TRBD2; j_call: TRBJ2-7; cdr3_aa: CASSRTSESSYEQYF; cdr3_nt: TGTGCCAGCAGTCGGACTAGCGAGAGCTCCTACGAGCAGTACTTC
clone_size: NA; v_call: TRBV6-5; d_call: TRBD2; j_call: TRBJ2-3; cdr3_aa: CASSYSSGFDTQYF; cdr3_nt: TGTGCCAGCAGTTACTCTAGCGGGTTCGATACGCAGTATTTT